The sequence of this TCR beta chain was determined in a study of CD8+ T cells in alopecia areata. Study overall: Treated patients were dosed with oral tofacitinib, taking 5 to 10 mg twice daily. Patients given treatment had severity scored by the percentage of scalp area affected.

With regard to this clone: Its antigen remains unidentified.

Study outcomes and limitations: The study found that many expanded lesional clones persisted in scalp and blood during tofacitinib.

Extraction of RNA preceded its reverse transcription into cDNA, which served as the sequencing template. Clones were read by immunoSEQ multiplex PCR, and TCRdb kept only the in-frame ones, dropping some. Among 140,000 to 150,000 clones, nearly 55% were seen once, and the ten largest hold approximately 15%. Treatment: oral pan-JAK inhibitor, 5-10 mg twice daily. V was trimmed by 5 bases and J by 0 bases, leaving 11 bases between them. CDR1 is MNHEY and CDR2 is SMNVEV in the germline V gene (reference sequence). The CDR3 covers 14 residues. Sample: CD8+ T cells sorted from blood, taken at week 4, from a patient treated with tofacitinib. The chain joins TRBV27 to TRBJ2-7, with TRBD2 as a possible D gene (6 bases). The origin of this receptor is a human donor with alopecia areata. The CDR3, as DNA: TGTGCCAGCAGTAGGGACTCGGGCTCCTACGAGCAGTACTTC. It specifies CASSRDSGSYEQYF.